One and the same sample provided the 10 T cell receptor beta chains below, sequenced in a study of cytomegalovirus exposure and HLA in healthy donors. The repertoire was sequenced with immunoSEQ multiplex PCR; TCRdb's copy has only in-frame clones and lacks some. This table has 200,000 to 250,000 clones, 90% to 95% appearing once. The sample comprised PBMCs. Source of these receptors: a woman aged 18-35 years in good health and CMV-seronegative.

Concerning this clone: The junction shows a germline mismatch at one end, possibly a read error. The rearrangement links TRBV7-7 to TRBJ2-7; 7 bases are shared with TRBD1. The CDR3 is 15 residues long. Germline CDR1 SSHAT, CDR2 FNYEAQ (reference sequence). Here the CDR3 DNA reads TGTGCTAGCAGCTTAGGGTCTGGACAGGCCTACGAGCAGTACTTC. Its protein is CASSLGSGQAYEQYF.

V usage is TRBV25-1 and J usage is TRBJ2-7; 9 positions agree with TRBD2. Germline V gene sequence: CDR1 MGHDK, CDR2 SYGVNS. The CDR3 sequence is 16 residues long. The junction had 9 bases not matched to a gene; V was cut back by 3 bases and J by 3 bases. CDR3 sequence reads: CASSEKREALYYEQYF. The CDR3 nucleotides read TGTGCCAGCAGTGAGAAGCGGGAGGCCCTCTACTACGAGCAGTACTTC.

V usage is TRBV10-3 and J usage is TRBJ2-7, with TRBD2 identical over 11 bases. This CDR3 is 15 amino acids long. The germline CDR1 and CDR2 sequences are ENHRY and SYGVKD. V lost 10 bases and J lost 5; bases outside the gene matches: 13. Here the CDR3 DNA reads TGTGCCACGCATAGCGGGAGGGCCTGGTCGAACGAGCAGTACTTC. This translates into CATHSGRAWSNEQYF.

The rearrangement links TRBV27 to TRBJ2-1, with no clear D. In germline, CDR1 is MNHEY, CDR2 SMNVEV (reference sequence). CDR3 length: 15 residues. The V end lost 2 bases, the J end lost 1 base, and 9 bases lay between the germline ends. In DNA form, the CDR3 reads TGTGCCAGCAGTTTACGTCAGGTTTCCTACAATGAGCAGTTCTTC. The encoded protein is CASSLRQVSYNEQFF.

This clone was counted once. The chain employs TRBV19 and TRBJ1-5; 7 nucleotides align to TRBD1. V shed 5 bases, J shed 4 bases, and the junction held 8 bases outside the gene matches. There are 15 residues in the CDR3. Germline V gives CDR1 LNHDA, CDR2 SQIVND (reference sequence). CDR3 nucleotides: TGTGCCAGTAGTGGGGGACAGTCCCGGAATCAGCCCCAGCATTTT. It translates to CASSGGQSRNQPQHF. Together with reference TRBV19 and TRBJ1-5, the CDR3 gives the full variable domain: DGGITQSPKYLFRKEGQNVTLSCEQNLNHDAMYWYRQDPGQGLRLIYYSQIVNDFQKGDIAEGYSVSREKKESFPLTVTSAQKNPTAFYLCASSGGQSRNQPQHFGDGTRLSIL.

J is TRBJ2-5 and V is TRBV6-6; 8 bases map to TRBD2. Trimming at V came to 6 bases and at J to 3 bases, leaving 3 bases not matched to a gene. Germline values: CDR1 MNHNY, CDR2 SVGAGI (reference sequence). The CDR3 consists of 13 residues. CDR3 sequence: CASRTSGKETQYF. CDR3 nucleotides: TGTGCCAGCAGAACTAGCGGCAAAGAGACCCAGTACTTC.

V usage is TRBV14 and J usage is TRBJ2-1, with TRBD2 identical over 8 bases. The CDR3 sequence is 15 residues long. The germline gives CDR1 SGHDN, CDR2 FVKESK. The J segment lost 0 bases and the V segment lost 6 bases, leaving 4 bases of the junction unmatched. In nucleotides, the CDR3 is TGTGCCAGCAGACTGAGCGGGGGCTCCTACAATGAGCAGTTCTTC. This sequence encodes CASRLSGGSYNEQFF.

The chain carries TRBV4-1 and TRBJ2-2; no clear D. With 2 bases removed from V and 1 base from J, the gap between germline ends came to 8 bases. The germline V gene encodes CDR1 MGHRA and CDR2 YSYEKL. CDR3 length: 15 amino acids. In DNA form, the CDR3 reads TGCGCCAGCAGCCAAACCCGGGTGAACACCGGGGAGCTGTTTTTT. Translated, it gives CASSQTRVNTGELFF.

J is TRBJ2-7 and V is TRBV7-9; the match to TRBD1 covers 7 bases. CDR1 is SEHNR and CDR2 is FQNEAQ in the germline V gene (reference sequence). This CDR3 spans 14 amino acids. The trim removed 2 bases at V and 2 bases at J, leaving 3 bases unmatched. DNA for the CDR3: TGTGCCAGCAGCTTACCGACAGGGACCTACGAGCAGTACTTC. Protein sequence: CASSLPTGTYEQYF.

J is TRBJ1-3 and V is TRBV6-6; weak D call: TRBD1 (6 bases). The CDR3 totals 16 residues. Deletions cut 5 bases from V and 2 bases from J, with 16 bases between. CDR1 and CDR2 from the germline V gene are MNHNY and SVGAGI (reference sequence). The CDR3 DNA sequence: TGTGCCAGCAGTAAACCGGGACATGGAGCTGGAAACACCATATATTTT. This translates into CASSKPGHGAGNTIYF.